This passage covers 15 T cell receptor beta chains from one sample sequenced in a study of blood T cell repertoires in COVID-19. Some clones are missing from TCRdb's copy, which holds only in-frame ones; the method was immunoSEQ multiplex PCR. Of roughly 400,000 clones in the sample, around 87% were seen once. The sequencing input was PBMCs or T cells enriched from blood (not recorded which). Every receptor here comes from a man aged 25-45 years who had recovered from COVID-19.

The chain carries TRBV19 and TRBJ2-7, with 10 nucleotides matching TRBD1. Unmatched junction bases numbered 13, after V lost 6 bases and J lost 5 bases. Germline V gene sequence: CDR1 LNHDA, CDR2 SQIVND (reference sequence). The CDR3 runs 16 residues. CDR3 in amino acids: CASSPPGGQGIHEQYF. CDR3 coding DNA: TGTGCCAGTAGCCCCCCCGGGGGACAGGGGATCCACGAGCAGTACTTC.

V usage is TRBV10-3 and J usage is TRBJ1-1, with 7 bases matching TRBD1. The CDR3 contains 13 residues. Germline CDR1 reads ENHRY; CDR2 reads SYGVKD. V shed 11 bases, J shed 0 bases, and the junction held 6 bases outside the gene matches. CDR3 loop: CAVNRGLNTEAFF. The CDR3 DNA is TGTGCCGTAAACAGGGGATTGAACACTGAAGCTTTCTTT.

This chain joins TRBV7-9 and TRBJ2-1, with D unresolved. V lost 3 bases and J 5 bases, leaving 14 bases between the germline ends. The CDR3 loop spans 15 amino acids. The germline CDR1 and CDR2 sequences are SEHNR and FQNEAQ (reference sequence). CDR3 nucleotide sequence: TGTGCCAGCAGCTTCGGTAGCCTCAGTGACAATGAGCAGTTCTTC. It specifies CASSFGSLSDNEQFF.

As to this clone: Other nucleotide sequences from this sample produce the same CDR3. V and J are TRBV10-2 and TRBJ1-5; the D is unclear. Trimming shortened V by 0 bases and J by 5 bases, and 5 bases separated the two germline ends. The germline V gene has CDR1 WSHSY and CDR2 SAAADI. The CDR3 is 13 residues long. The CDR3 loop reads CASSESTDQPQHF. The CDR3 DNA is TGCGCCAGCAGTGAGTCGACTGATCAGCCCCAGCATTTT.

V is TRBV23-1 and J is TRBJ1-4; D not resolved. TRBV23-1 is annotated as an ORF whose role is uncertain. Trimming took off 3 bases at V and 6 bases at J, with 11 bases between the two ends. CDR3 length: 14 residues. Here the CDR3 DNA reads TGCGCCAGCAGTCAGTACAGACGAGATGAAAAACTGTTTTTT. It yields the protein CASSQYRRDEKLFF.

The rearrangement uses TRBV5-1 and TRBJ1-4; a possible D gene is TRBD1 (5 bases). From germline, CDR1 is SGHRS and CDR2 YFSETQ. V gave up 5 bases and J gave up 7 bases, with 15 bases separating them. This CDR3 has 14 residues. The CDR3: CASSKMGGFEKLFF. DNA of the CDR3: TGCGCCAGCAGTAAAATGGGGGGATTTGAAAAACTGTTTTTT.

The chain has TRBV5-1 and TRBJ1-2; D ambiguous. This CDR3 is built from 12 residues. Germline V gene data show CDR1 as SGHRS and CDR2 as YFSETQ. V shed 5 bases and J shed 3 bases, with 8 bases lying between them. In nucleotides, the CDR3 is TGCGCCAGCAGTAGCGAGGACTATGGCTACACCTTC. Its protein is CASSSEDYGYTF.

V usage is TRBV6-1 and J usage is TRBJ2-7; 10 bases align to TRBD2. Germline V gene lookup returns CDR1 MNHNS and CDR2 SASEGT. The CDR3 length is 16 residues. V gave up 4 bases and J gave up 4 bases; unmatched junction bases: 10. The CDR3: CASSGSGRTNLYEQYF. CDR3 nucleotide sequence: TGTGCCAGCAGTGGTAGCGGGAGGACGAATCTTTACGAGCAGTACTTC.

The chain combines TRBV7-9 with TRBJ2-7, with a possible D match to TRBD1 (5 bases). Trimming took 5 bases from V and 5 from J, leaving 16 bases between them. The germline CDR1 and CDR2 sequences are SEHNR and FQNEAQ (reference sequence). The CDR3 covers 14 residues. The DNA for the CDR3 is TGTGCCAGCAGCCCCCGGGCAGGGCAGGACGAGCAGTACTTC. Amino acid sequence: CASSPRAGQDEQYF.

The rearrangement links TRBV3-1 (or the pseudogene TRBV3-2) to TRBJ2-7; D ambiguous. Looked up from germline, CDR1 is LGHDT and CDR2 is YNNKEL (reference sequence). CDR3 length: 15 amino acids. V lost 0 bases to trimming and J lost 2 bases, with 11 bases between them. CDR3 region: CASSQEHLGAYEQYF. DNA of the CDR3: TGTGCCAGCAGCCAAGAACACCTTGGAGCCTACGAGCAGTACTTC.

This chain joins TRBV11-2 and TRBJ2-7; D may be TRBD2 (6 bases). V was shortened by 2 bases and J by 2 bases, with 13 bases between the two germline ends. Germline-derived CDR1 and CDR2 are SGHAT and FQNNGV. This CDR3 has 15 amino acids. Here the CDR3 reads CASSLSPGAPYEQYF. DNA of the CDR3: TGTGCCAGCAGCTTAAGCCCGGGAGCCCCCTACGAGCAGTACTTC.

Concerning this clone: The sample has other DNA sequences that encode this CDR3 too. This sequence joins TRBV18 and TRBJ2-7; TRBD1 matches at 10 bases. CDR1 is KGHSH, CDR2 LQKENI, per germline. The length of the CDR3 is 14 residues. Losses at the gene ends were 3 bases for V and 6 bases for J; bases not matched to a gene: 5. The CDR3 region is CASSPGTGEGEQYF. The CDR3 DNA is TGTGCCAGCTCACCCGGGACAGGGGAAGGCGAGCAGTACTTC.

This clone was picked up one time. The rearrangement joins TRBV24-1 to TRBJ2-2, with TRBD2 identical over 7 bases. Germline CDR1 reads KGHDR; CDR2 reads SFDVKD. The V segment lost 1 base and the J segment 5 bases; nucleotides outside the gene matches: 12. The CDR3 covers 18 residues. The CDR3 nucleotides read TGTGCCACCAGTGATTTAGGGACTGGCGGGAGCGGTACCGGGGAGCTGTTTTTT. It yields the protein CATSDLGTGGSGTGELFF.

This rearrangement joins TRBV27 to TRBJ2-7; TRBD1 aligns across 8 bases. CDR1 and CDR2 (germline): MNHEY, SMNVEV (reference sequence). V lost 6 bases and J lost 4; bases outside the gene matches: 11. CDR3 length: 15 amino acids. The CDR3 loop is CASRSETGGLYEQYF. The CDR3 coding sequence is TGTGCCAGCAGGTCTGAAACAGGGGGTTTGTACGAGCAGTACTTC.

The rearrangement uses TRBV5-1 and TRBJ1-2; 8 bases fit TRBD1. Germline CDR1 and CDR2: SGHRS and YFSETQ. The CDR3 has 15 residues. V shed 0 bases, J shed 8 bases, and the junction held 9 bases outside the gene matches. The CDR3 is CASSLAPGQGRGYTF. CDR3 sequence (DNA): TGCGCCAGCAGCTTGGCTCCCGGACAGGGCAGGGGCTACACCTTC.